This entry lists 24 T cell receptor beta chains sequenced from one sample in a study of blood T cell repertoires in COVID-19. The table came from immunoSEQ multiplex PCR; TCRdb's copy has only in-frame clones and leaves some out. This table has approximately 94,000 clones, roughly nine tenths appearing once. Sequenced: peripheral blood. Receptor source: a man in his fifties or sixties with active COVID-19.

The rearrangement uses TRBV11-3 and TRBJ2-2; TRBD1 matches 7 bases. The junction had 3 bases not matched to a gene; V was cut back by 1 base and J by 1 base. This CDR3 contains 16 residues. CDR1 and CDR2 (germline): SGHNT, YENEEA. The CDR3 here is CASSLGTGMNTGELFF. Written as DNA, the CDR3 is TGTGCCAGCAGCTTAGGGACAGGAATGAACACCGGGGAGCTGTTTTTT.

The V and J genes are TRBV11-2 and TRBJ2-1; 12 nucleotides agree with TRBD2. This CDR3 contains 15 residues. Germline CDR1 SGHAT, CDR2 FQNNGV. V shed 5 bases and J 8 bases; nucleotides not matched to a gene: 7. CDR3 protein: CASSRRLAGEDEQFF. In DNA form, the CDR3 reads TGTGCCAGCAGCCGCCGACTAGCGGGAGAAGATGAGCAGTTCTTC.

The chain combines TRBV5-1 with TRBJ1-1; TRBD1 agrees at 10 bases. CDR3 size: 15 residues. With V trimmed by 2 bases and J by 3 bases, 4 bases remained unmatched. The germline V gene encodes CDR1 SGHRS and CDR2 YFSETQ. For the CDR3, the DNA is TGCGCCAGCAGCTTACGGACAGGGGGGTACACTGAAGCTTTCTTT. This sequence encodes CASSLRTGGYTEAFF.

In DNA form, the CDR3 reads TGTGCCAGCAGCTTAGAAGCGGGGCGGTATGGAAACACCATATATTTT. Its protein is CASSLEAGRYGNTIYF. The genes are TRBV11-3 and TRBJ1-3; weak D call: TRBD1 (5 bases). Trimming cost V 0 bases and J 3 bases, with 12 bases left between them. CDR1 is SGHNT, CDR2 YENEEA, per germline. The CDR3 extends over 16 amino acids. The entire variable domain, with the rest obtained from reference TRBV11-3 and TRBJ1-3, is as follows: EAGVVQSPRYKIIEKKQPVAFWCNPISGHNTLYWYLQNLGQGPELLIRYENEEAVDDSQLPKDRFSAERLKGVDSTLKIQPAELGDSAVYLCASSLEAGRYGNTIYFGEGSWLTVV.

This clone was detected only once. The chain uses TRBV2 and TRBJ1-2, with D perhaps TRBD1 (5 bases). CDR3 length equals 13 residues. With 6 bases removed from V and 5 bases from J, the gap between germline ends came to 13 bases. Per the germline V gene, CDR1 is SNHLY and CDR2 is FYNNEI. As DNA, the CDR3 is TGTGCCAGCAGAGGGACGGGAGGGTATGGCTACACCTTC. Protein: CASRGTGGYGYTF.

The gene calls are TRBV7-9 and TRBJ1-1; D may be TRBD1 (6 bases). The germline gives CDR1 SEHNR, CDR2 FQNEAQ (reference sequence). The CDR3 extends over 12 amino acids. V was trimmed by 7 bases and J by 3 bases, leaving 9 bases between them. CDR3 sequence: CASNQGYTEAFF. DNA of the CDR3: TGTGCCAGCAATCAGGGGTACACTGAAGCTTTCTTT.

The chain joins TRBV7-9 to TRBJ1-1; D is ambiguous. The germline V gene encodes CDR1 SEHNR and CDR2 FQNEAQ (reference sequence). CDR3 length equals 13 residues. Deletions cut 2 bases from V and 5 bases from J, with 9 bases between. The CDR3 protein is CASSLKRETEAFF. DNA for the CDR3: TGTGCCAGCAGCTTAAAGAGGGAGACTGAAGCTTTCTTT. Supplemented by reference TRBV7-9 and TRBJ1-1, the full variable domain reads DTGVSQNPRHKITKRGQNVTFRCDPISEHNRLYWYRQTLGQGPEFLTYFQNEAQLEKSRLLSDRFSAERPKGSFSTLEIQRTEQGDSAMYLCASSLKRETEAFFGQGTRLTVV.

V and J are TRBV6-5 and TRBJ1-1; the D gene is possibly TRBD1 (5 bases). V was trimmed by 6 bases and J by 3 bases, leaving 14 bases between them. CDR1 is MNHEY and CDR2 is SVGAGI in the germline V gene. CDR3 length: 14 residues. CDR3 sequence: CASRRDPGHTEAFF. CDR3 nucleotide sequence: TGTGCCAGCAGGCGGGATCCGGGACACACTGAAGCTTTCTTT.

In its sample, this clone was seen once. The chain links TRBV7-2 to TRBJ1-6, with TRBD1 identical over 9 bases. V lost 3 bases and J lost 8; bases outside the gene matches: 2. Germline loops: CDR1 SGHTA, CDR2 FQGNSA. The CDR3 runs 14 residues. The CDR3, as DNA: TGTGCCAGCAGCTTTGGGACAGGGTATTCACCCCTCCACTTT. This codes for CASSFGTGYSPLHF.

The V and J genes are TRBV19 and TRBJ1-6; 7 bases line up with TRBD1. The CDR3 length is 13 residues. Germline V gene sequence: CDR1 LNHDA, CDR2 SQIVND (reference sequence). V trimming: 5 bases; J trimming: 11 bases; junction bases outside the gene matches: 6. CDR3 DNA: TGTGCCAGTAGTCGGGACAGCGGCCCACCCCTCCACTTT. Its protein product is CASSRDSGPPLHF.

CDR3 coding DNA: TGTGCCAGCAACCAACTAGGTCCCTCGGCCCAGTACTTC. Translation gives CASNQLGPSAQYF. This sequence joins TRBV7-9 and TRBJ2-5, with D maybe TRBD2 (5 bases). Trimming left V 7 bases short and J 9 bases short, with 18 bases between. The CDR3 has 13 residues. Germline V gene data show CDR1 as SEHNR and CDR2 as FQNEAQ (reference sequence).

V and J are TRBV6-6 and TRBJ2-3, with TRBD1 matching over 8 bases. The length of the CDR3 is 16 residues. V gave up 2 bases and J gave up 2 bases; unmatched junction bases: 6. The germline V gene encodes CDR1 MNHNY and CDR2 SVGAGI (reference sequence). The CDR3 protein is CASSYPGTGDTDTQYF. The CDR3 DNA follows: TGTGCCAGCAGTTACCCCGGGACAGGTGACACAGATACGCAGTATTTT.

The rearrangement uses TRBV4-1 and TRBJ2-1; 8 bases line up with TRBD1. The ends lost 3 bases at V and 6 bases at J; junction bases unmatched: 10. The CDR3 length is 16 residues. Germline CDR1 is MGHRA and CDR2 is YSYEKL. CDR3 nucleotides: TGCGCCAGCAGCCATAAGGGGCAGGGGGCTCTCAATGAGCAGTTCTTC. As protein: CASSHKGQGALNEQFF.

The chain has TRBV5-1 and TRBJ2-7; TRBD2 matches 8 bases. J gave up 2 bases and V 0 bases, and 7 bases lay outside the gene matches. The CDR3 sequence is 16 residues long. Germline V gives CDR1 SGHRS, CDR2 YFSETQ. The chain's CDR3 is CASSLDAAGGPYEQYF. In DNA, the CDR3 is TGCGCCAGCAGCTTGGACGCGGCGGGGGGACCCTACGAGCAGTACTTC.

This chain uses TRBV11-2 with TRBJ1-1, with TRBD1 matching 7 bases. Trimming removed 3 bases from V and 0 bases from J; junction bases left unmatched: 4. CDR1 and CDR2 (germline): SGHAT, FQNNGV. The CDR3 runs to 15 residues. The CDR3, as DNA: TGTGCCAGCAGCTTTAGGACAGGCATGAACACTGAAGCTTTCTTT. It is translated as CASSFRTGMNTEAFF.

The DNA of the CDR3 is TGTGCCAGTATGAGACAGGGGGCAGGAACCGGGGAGCTGTTTTTT. It yields the protein CASMRQGAGTGELFF. V is TRBV19 and J is TRBJ2-2; 10 bases are shared with TRBD1. Per the germline V gene, CDR1 is LNHDA and CDR2 is SQIVND (reference sequence). This CDR3 is built from 15 residues. Trimming at V came to 7 bases and at J to 5 bases, leaving 7 bases not matched to a gene.

In its sample, this clone was seen once. The chain carries TRBV19 and TRBJ1-5; 7 nucleotides agree with TRBD1. Germline CDR1 reads LNHDA; CDR2 reads SQIVND (reference sequence). The CDR3 covers 15 residues. V was clipped by 4 bases and J by 6 bases; unmatched bases: 9. The CDR3, as DNA: TGTGCCAGTAGTAACCGAGGGGGCACACTTCAGCCCCAGCATTTT. As protein: CASSNRGGTLQPQHF.

This clone occurred once. The chain joins TRBV19 to TRBJ1-2; perhaps TRBD1 as D (5 bases). V lost 8 bases and J 9 bases, leaving 28 bases between the germline ends. Germline-derived CDR1 and CDR2 are LNHDA and SQIVND (reference sequence). The CDR3 has 16 residues. The CDR3 DNA reads TGTGCCAGTCTTGGGTCACCCGGGACTGGTGTTGGAAGCTACACCTTC. It translates to CASLGSPGTGVGSYTF.

The chain combines TRBV5-1 with TRBJ1-5; TRBD1 agrees at 8 bases. Unmatched junction bases numbered 2, after V lost 1 base and J lost 2 bases. CDR3 length: 15 residues. Germline lookup yields CDR1 SGHRS and CDR2 YFSETQ. The CDR3 DNA follows: TGCGCCAGCAGCTTGACGGGACAGGGCAATCAGCCCCAGCATTTT. This encodes CASSLTGQGNQPQHF.

Only a few counts were recorded for this clone. The rearrangement uses TRBV6-5 and TRBJ1-1; no clear D gene. This CDR3 spans 14 amino acids. The germline V gene has CDR1 MNHEY and CDR2 SVGAGI. V was clipped by 2 bases and J by 4 bases, with 11 bases between them. CDR3 in amino acids: CASSYAGKLTEAFF. The CDR3 DNA reads as TGTGCCAGCAGTTACGCAGGCAAACTCACTGAAGCTTTCTTT.

The chain carries TRBV7-9 and TRBJ1-2; 9 bases line up with TRBD1. The germline gives CDR1 SEHNR, CDR2 FQNEAQ (reference sequence). The CDR3 is 14 residues long. V gave up 5 bases and J gave up 4 bases; unmatched junction bases: 5. CDR3 protein: CASSKQGASYGYTF. CDR3 nucleotides: TGTGCCAGCAGCAAACAGGGGGCGAGCTATGGCTACACCTTC.

This clone appeared a single time. V is TRBV5-1 and J is TRBJ2-1, with 9 nucleotides matching TRBD2. The V segment lost 0 bases and the J segment 5 bases; nucleotides outside the gene matches: 9. This CDR3 comprises 17 residues. In germline, CDR1 is SGHRS, CDR2 YFSETQ. The DNA of the CDR3 is TGCGCCAGCAGCTTGGTTCGTGCAGCGGGAGGCCACAATGAGCAGTTCTTC. Its protein is CASSLVRAAGGHNEQFF.

V gene TRBV3-1 (or the pseudogene TRBV3-2) combines with J gene TRBJ2-3, with TRBD2 identical over 9 bases. Germline V gene data show CDR1 as LGHDT and CDR2 as YNNKEL (reference sequence). Trimming at V came to 0 bases and at J to 2 bases, leaving 6 bases not matched to a gene. The CDR3 has 17 amino acids. CDR3 region: CASSQEKLAGYTDTQYF. The CDR3 DNA reads as TGTGCCAGCAGCCAAGAAAAGCTAGCGGGATACACAGATACGCAGTATTTT.

The J gene is TRBJ2-1, the V gene TRBV6-5; TRBD1 matches 7 bases. V lost 5 bases to trimming and J lost 2 bases; unmatched junction nucleotides: 6. The germline CDR1 and CDR2 sequences are MNHEY and SVGAGI. This CDR3 is built from 15 residues. The CDR3 coding sequence is TGTGCCAGCAGTCAGACAGGGAATACCTACAATGAGCAGTTCTTC. It translates to CASSQTGNTYNEQFF.